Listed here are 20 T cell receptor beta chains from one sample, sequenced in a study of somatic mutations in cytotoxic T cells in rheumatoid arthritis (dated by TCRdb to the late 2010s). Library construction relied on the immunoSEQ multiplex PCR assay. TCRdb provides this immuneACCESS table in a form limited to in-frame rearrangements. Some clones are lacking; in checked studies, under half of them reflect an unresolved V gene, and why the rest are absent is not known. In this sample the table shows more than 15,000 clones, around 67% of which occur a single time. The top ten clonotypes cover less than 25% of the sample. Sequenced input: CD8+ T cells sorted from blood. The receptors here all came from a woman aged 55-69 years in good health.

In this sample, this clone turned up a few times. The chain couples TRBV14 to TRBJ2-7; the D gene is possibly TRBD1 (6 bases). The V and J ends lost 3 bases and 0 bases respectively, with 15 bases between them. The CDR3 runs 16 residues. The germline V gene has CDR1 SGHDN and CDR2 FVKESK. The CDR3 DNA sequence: TGTGCCAGCAGCCAGATGACAGGCCGGACCTCCTACGAGCAGTACTTC. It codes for CASSQMTGRTSYEQYF.

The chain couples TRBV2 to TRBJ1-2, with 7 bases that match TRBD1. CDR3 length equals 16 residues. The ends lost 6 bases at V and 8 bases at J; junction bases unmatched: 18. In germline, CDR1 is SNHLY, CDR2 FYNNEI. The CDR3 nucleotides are TGTGCCAGCAGCCTAAGGGGCAGGGGGAAGTTGCTCGGCTACACCTTC. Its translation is CASSLRGRGKLLGYTF.

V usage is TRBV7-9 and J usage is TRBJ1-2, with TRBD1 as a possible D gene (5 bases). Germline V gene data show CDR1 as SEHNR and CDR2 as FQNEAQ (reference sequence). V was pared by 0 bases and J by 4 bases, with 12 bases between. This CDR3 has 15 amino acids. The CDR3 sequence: CASSLAPGRGYGYTF. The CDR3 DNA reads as TGTGCCAGCAGCTTAGCCCCCGGGAGGGGCTATGGCTACACCTTC.

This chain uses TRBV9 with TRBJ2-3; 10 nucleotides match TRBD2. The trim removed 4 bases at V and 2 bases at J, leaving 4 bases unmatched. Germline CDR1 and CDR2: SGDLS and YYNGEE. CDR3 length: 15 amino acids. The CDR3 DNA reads TGTGCCAGCAGCATTAGCGGGAGGCCCACAGATACGCAGTATTTT. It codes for CASSISGRPTDTQYF.

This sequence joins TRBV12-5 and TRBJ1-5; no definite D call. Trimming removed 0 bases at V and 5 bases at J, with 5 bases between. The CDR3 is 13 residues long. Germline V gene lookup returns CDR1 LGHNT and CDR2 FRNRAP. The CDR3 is CASGLVTDQPQHF. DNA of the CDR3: TGTGCTAGTGGTTTGGTCACAGATCAGCCCCAGCATTTT.

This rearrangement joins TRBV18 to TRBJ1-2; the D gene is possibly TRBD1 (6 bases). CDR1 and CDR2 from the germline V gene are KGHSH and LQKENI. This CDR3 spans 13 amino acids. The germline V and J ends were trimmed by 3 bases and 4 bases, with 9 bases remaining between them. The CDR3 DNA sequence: TGTGCCAGCTCACCCGACAGGCCCTATGGCTACACCTTC. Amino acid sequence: CASSPDRPYGYTF.

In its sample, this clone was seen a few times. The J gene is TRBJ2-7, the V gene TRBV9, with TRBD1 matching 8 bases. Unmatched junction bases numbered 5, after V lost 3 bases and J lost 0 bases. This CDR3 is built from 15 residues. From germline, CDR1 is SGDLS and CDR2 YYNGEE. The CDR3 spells CASSEGQVGSYEQYF. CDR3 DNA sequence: TGTGCCAGCAGCGAGGGACAGGTAGGCTCCTACGAGCAGTACTTC.

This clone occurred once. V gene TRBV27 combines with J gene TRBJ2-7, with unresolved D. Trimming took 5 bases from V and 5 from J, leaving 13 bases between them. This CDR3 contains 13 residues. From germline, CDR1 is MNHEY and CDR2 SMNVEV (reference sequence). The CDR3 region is CASSPPRRDEQYF. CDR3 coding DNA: TGTGCCAGCAGTCCCCCTCGAAGGGACGAGCAGTACTTC.

The DNA for the CDR3 is TGCGCCAGCAGCTTCCGCCCCGGGACAGTCTCCTACGAGCAGTACTTC. Translated: CASSFRPGTVSYEQYF. The chain has TRBV4-1 and TRBJ2-7; TRBD1 matches 7 bases. This CDR3 is 16 amino acids long. Germline V lookup: CDR1 MGHRA, CDR2 YSYEKL. The trim removed 5 bases at V and 0 bases at J, leaving 10 bases unmatched.

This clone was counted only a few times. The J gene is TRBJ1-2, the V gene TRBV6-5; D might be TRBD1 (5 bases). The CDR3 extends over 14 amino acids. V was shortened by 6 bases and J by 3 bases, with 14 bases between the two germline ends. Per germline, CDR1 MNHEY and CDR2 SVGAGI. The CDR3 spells CASSWQGPDYGYTF. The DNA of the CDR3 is TGTGCCAGCAGCTGGCAGGGACCTGACTATGGCTACACCTTC.

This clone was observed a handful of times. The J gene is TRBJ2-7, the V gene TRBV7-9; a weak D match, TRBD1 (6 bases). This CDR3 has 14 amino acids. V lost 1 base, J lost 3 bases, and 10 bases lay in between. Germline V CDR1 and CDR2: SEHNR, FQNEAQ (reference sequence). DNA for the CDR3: TGTGCCAGCAGCTTAGTTGGCAGGGGCTACGAGCAGTACTTC. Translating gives CASSLVGRGYEQYF. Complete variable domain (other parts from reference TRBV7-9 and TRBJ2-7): DTGVSQNPRHKITKRGQNVTFRCDPISEHNRLYWYRQTLGQGPEFLTYFQNEAQLEKSRLLSDRFSAERPKGSFSTLEIQRTEQGDSAMYLCASSLVGRGYEQYFGPGTRLTVT.

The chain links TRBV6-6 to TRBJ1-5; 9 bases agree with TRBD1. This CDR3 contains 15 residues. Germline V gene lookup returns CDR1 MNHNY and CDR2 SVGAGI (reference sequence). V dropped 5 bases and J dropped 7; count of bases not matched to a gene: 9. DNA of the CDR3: TGTGCCAGCAGTCGAAGGGACAGGGTTAACCAGCCCCAGCATTTT. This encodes CASSRRDRVNQPQHF.

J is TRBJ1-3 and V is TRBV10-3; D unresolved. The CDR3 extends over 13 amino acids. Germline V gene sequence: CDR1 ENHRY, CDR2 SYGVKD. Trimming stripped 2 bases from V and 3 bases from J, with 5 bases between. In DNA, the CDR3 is TGTGCCATCAGTGAGAACGGTGGAAACACCATATATTTT. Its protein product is CAISENGGNTIYF.

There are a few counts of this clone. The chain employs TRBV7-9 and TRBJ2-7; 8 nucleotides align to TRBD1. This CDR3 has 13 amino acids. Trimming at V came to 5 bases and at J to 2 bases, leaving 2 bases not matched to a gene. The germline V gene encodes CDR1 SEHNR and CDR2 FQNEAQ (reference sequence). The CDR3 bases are TGTGCCAGCAGCCCGACAGGGGCCTACGAGCAGTACTTC. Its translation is CASSPTGAYEQYF.

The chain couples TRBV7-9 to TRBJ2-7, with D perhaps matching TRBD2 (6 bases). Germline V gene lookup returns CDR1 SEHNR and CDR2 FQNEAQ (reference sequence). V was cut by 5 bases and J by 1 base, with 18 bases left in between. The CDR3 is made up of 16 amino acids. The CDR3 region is CASSAAGRRASYEQYF. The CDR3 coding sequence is TGTGCCAGCAGCGCCGCGGGACGGCGGGCTTCCTACGAGCAGTACTTC.

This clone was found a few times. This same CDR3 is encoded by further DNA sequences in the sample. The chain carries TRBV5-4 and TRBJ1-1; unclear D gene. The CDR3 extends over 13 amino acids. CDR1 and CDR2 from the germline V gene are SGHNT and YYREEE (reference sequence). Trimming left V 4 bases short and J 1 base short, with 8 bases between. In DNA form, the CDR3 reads TGTGCCAGCAGCCCAAGACAGAACACTGAAGCTTTCTTT. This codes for CASSPRQNTEAFF.

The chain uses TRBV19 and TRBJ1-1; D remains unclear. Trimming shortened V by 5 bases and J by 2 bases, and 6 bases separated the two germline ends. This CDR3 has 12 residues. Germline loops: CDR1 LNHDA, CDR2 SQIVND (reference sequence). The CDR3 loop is CASSGENTEAFF. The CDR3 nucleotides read TGTGCCAGTAGTGGGGAAAACACTGAAGCTTTCTTT.

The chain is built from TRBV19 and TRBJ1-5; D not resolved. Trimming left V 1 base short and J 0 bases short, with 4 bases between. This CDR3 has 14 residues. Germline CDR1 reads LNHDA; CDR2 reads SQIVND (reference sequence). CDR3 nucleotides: TGTGCCAGTAGTATAGCGGTTAGCAATCAGCCCCAGCATTTT. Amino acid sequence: CASSIAVSNQPQHF.

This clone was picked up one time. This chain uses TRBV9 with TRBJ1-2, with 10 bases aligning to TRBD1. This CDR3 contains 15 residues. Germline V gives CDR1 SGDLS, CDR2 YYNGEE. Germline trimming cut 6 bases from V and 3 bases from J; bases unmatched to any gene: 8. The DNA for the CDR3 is TGTGCCAGCACCAAGGGACAGGGGAGTCACTATGGCTACACCTTC. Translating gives CASTKGQGSHYGYTF.

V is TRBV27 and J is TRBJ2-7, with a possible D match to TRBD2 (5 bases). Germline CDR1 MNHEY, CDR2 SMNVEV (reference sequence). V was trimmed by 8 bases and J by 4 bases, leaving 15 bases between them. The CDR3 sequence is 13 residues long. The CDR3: CASRGRGPYEQYF. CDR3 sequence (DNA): TGTGCCAGCCGGGGTCGTGGTCCTTACGAGCAGTACTTC.